The 13 T cell receptor beta chains presented below share a single source sample, sequenced in a study of cytomegalovirus exposure and HLA in healthy donors. Researchers ran the PCR with 60 Vbeta and 13 Jbeta primers. Data came from immunoSEQ multiplex PCR; TCRdb stores just in-frame clones and leaves some out. The table shows about 160,000 clones, with about 72% occurring only once. The sequenced sample was PBMCs. The receptor source for this set is a man aged 30 to 45 in good health and CMV-seropositive.

The chain employs TRBV10-2 and TRBJ1-3; 7 bases fit TRBD1. V dropped 5 bases and J dropped 1; count of bases not matched to a gene: 2. CDR3 length: 14 residues. Germline CDR1 and CDR2: WSHSY and SAAADI. The CDR3 bases are TGCGCCAGCAGTAAGACAGGGTCTGGAAACACCATATATTTT. This encodes CASSKTGSGNTIYF.

V usage is TRBV4-2 and J usage is TRBJ2-5; D remains unclear. The germline V and J ends were trimmed by 0 bases and 5 bases, with 7 bases remaining between them. CDR3 length: 13 residues. Germline V CDR1 and CDR2: LGHNA, YNFKEQ. This CDR3 is CASSQDLSETQYF. The CDR3 coding sequence is TGTGCCAGCAGCCAAGACCTGTCTGAGACCCAGTACTTC.

V usage is TRBV28 and J usage is TRBJ1-2, with 7 bases fitting TRBD1. This CDR3 spans 14 amino acids. Looked up from germline, CDR1 is MDHEN and CDR2 is SYDVKM. V was clipped by 7 bases and J by 3 bases; unmatched bases: 8. CDR3 sequence reads: CASTSGGTYYGYTF. CDR3 nucleotide sequence: TGTGCCAGCACCTCAGGGGGAACATACTATGGCTACACCTTC.

This sequence joins TRBV7-3 and TRBJ1-5, with D possibly TRBD1 on 5 matching bases. The CDR3 contains 13 residues. Between the trimmed V and J ends, which lost 9 bases and 0 bases, there was a span of 9 bases. The V gene's germline CDR1 is SGHTA and CDR2 FQGTGA. CDR3 loop: CARQGDSNQPQHF. The CDR3 coding sequence is TGTGCCAGGCAGGGTGATAGCAATCAGCCCCAGCATTTT.

The chain carries TRBV27 and TRBJ1-6; D gene unclear. CDR1 is MNHEY and CDR2 is SMNVEV in the germline V gene (reference sequence). The length of the CDR3 is 16 residues. V shed 5 bases and J shed 0 bases, with 11 bases lying between them. CDR3 region: CASSAKGSSYNSPLHF. CDR3 bases: TGTGCCAGCAGTGCCAAAGGGAGCTCCTATAATTCACCCCTCCACTTT.

The V and J genes are TRBV5-1 and TRBJ2-3; D might be TRBD2 (6 bases). The CDR3 covers 17 residues. Germline CDR1 SGHRS, CDR2 YFSETQ. Trimming took 2 bases from V and 2 from J, leaving 18 bases between them. The CDR3 here is CASSFLPRGAATDTQYF. The CDR3, as DNA: TGCGCCAGCAGCTTCCTTCCTCGCGGGGCCGCCACAGATACGCAGTATTTT.

This clone showed up just once. This chain uses TRBV9 with TRBJ1-1; TRBD1 matches at 9 bases. This CDR3 has 16 residues. CDR1 and CDR2 from the germline V gene are SGDLS and YYNGEE. V trimming: 3 bases; J trimming: 5 bases; junction bases outside the gene matches: 11. The CDR3 nucleotides read TGTGCCAGCAGCGCCAACAGGGGGCGATCGGATACTGAAGCTTTCTTT. Amino acid sequence: CASSANRGRSDTEAFF.

The chain carries TRBV7-8 and TRBJ1-5, with no clear D. The CDR3 totals 14 residues. Germline V CDR1 and CDR2: SGHVS, FQNEAQ. V lost 4 bases and J lost 0, with 7 bases in between. In nucleotides, the CDR3 is TGTGCCAGCAGCTCAGGATATAGCAATCAGCCCCAGCATTTT. It specifies CASSSGYSNQPQHF.

This clone showed up just once. The rearrangement uses TRBV2 and TRBJ2-1; 9 nucleotides align to TRBD2. CDR3 length: 14 residues. The V and J ends lost 3 bases and 6 bases, in that order; junction bases with no gene match: 3. Germline V gene sequence: CDR1 SNHLY, CDR2 FYNNEI. As DNA, the CDR3 is TGTGCCAGCAGTGAGGCTAGCGGGACCAATGAGCAGTTCTTC. Its translation is CASSEASGTNEQFF.

This clone was seen only a few times. This sequence joins TRBV6-1 and TRBJ2-3; 11 bases line up with TRBD2. V was pared by 7 bases and J by 0 bases, with 3 bases of the junction left unmatched. The CDR3 runs 15 residues. Germline loops: CDR1 MNHNS, CDR2 SASEGT. The DNA for the CDR3 is TGTGCCAGCAATCTAGCGGGGGGAAGCACAGATACGCAGTATTTT. Its protein is CASNLAGGSTDTQYF.

The chain links TRBV7-3 to TRBJ2-7; 8 bases align to TRBD1. Per the germline V gene, CDR1 is SGHTA and CDR2 is FQGTGA. The CDR3 covers 15 residues. J was trimmed by 3 bases and V by 5 bases; bases with no gene match: 9. The chain's CDR3 is CASSPDRGIGYEQYF. CDR3 coding DNA: TGTGCCAGCAGCCCTGACAGGGGAATAGGCTACGAGCAGTACTTC.

V usage is TRBV13 and J usage is TRBJ1-1, with 9 bases fitting TRBD1. Germline V lookup: CDR1 PRHDT, CDR2 FYEKMQ (reference sequence). The CDR3 consists of 15 residues. V was pared by 5 bases and J by 3 bases, with 7 bases of the junction left unmatched. For the CDR3, the DNA is TGTGCCAGCAGCATACAGGGGGCTGAGGACACTGAAGCTTTCTTT. Protein product: CASSIQGAEDTEAFF.

This clone has just one count. Other DNA sequences from this sample encode an identical CDR3 as well. The V and J genes are TRBV28 and TRBJ1-2, with D perhaps TRBD1 (6 bases). V shed 4 bases and J shed 4 bases, with 10 bases lying between them. The CDR3 sequence is 13 residues long. CDR1 is MDHEN, CDR2 SYDVKM, per germline. The CDR3 loop is CASSSGQIYGYTF. The CDR3 coding sequence is TGTGCCAGCAGTTCAGGACAGATCTATGGCTACACCTTC.